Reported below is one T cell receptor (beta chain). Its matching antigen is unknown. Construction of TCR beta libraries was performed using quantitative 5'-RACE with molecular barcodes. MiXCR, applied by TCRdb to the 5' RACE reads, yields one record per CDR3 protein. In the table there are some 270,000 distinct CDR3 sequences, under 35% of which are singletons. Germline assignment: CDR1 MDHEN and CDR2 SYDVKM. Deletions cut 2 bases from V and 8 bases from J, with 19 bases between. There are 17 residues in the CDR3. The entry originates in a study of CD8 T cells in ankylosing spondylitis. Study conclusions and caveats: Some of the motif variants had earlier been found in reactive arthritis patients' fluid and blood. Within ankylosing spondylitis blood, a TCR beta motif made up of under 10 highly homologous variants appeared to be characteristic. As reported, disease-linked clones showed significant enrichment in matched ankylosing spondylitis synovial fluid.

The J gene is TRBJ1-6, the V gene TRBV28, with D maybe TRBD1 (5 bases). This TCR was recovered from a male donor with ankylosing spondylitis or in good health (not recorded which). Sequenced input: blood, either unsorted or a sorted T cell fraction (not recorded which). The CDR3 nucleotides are TGTGCCAGCAGTTTACGGACACTCCCGCCCCTTTATTCACCCCTCCACTTT. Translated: CASSLRTLPPLYSPLHF.